This TCR beta chain was identified during a study of blood T cell repertoires in COVID-19. Study-wide background: COVID-19 samples from acute and convalescent phases originated in the United States, Italy and Spain. PBMCs, B-cell-depleted T cells, or T cells were the source of the cDNA or gDNA that made up the material.

Trimming shortened V by 7 bases and J by 1 base, and 11 bases separated the two germline ends. Germline V gene lookup returns CDR1 SGHNT and CDR2 YYREEE (reference sequence). The CDR3 has 13 residues. Original processing notes: Amplifying reference gene primers gave estimates of nucleated cell counts. Only in-frame clones appear in the TCRdb table, and some are missing; sequencing was by immunoSEQ multiplex PCR. The DNA was the basis for D and trimming; V, J and clone size are from that table. The repertoire includes some 150,000 clones, around 87% of them detected once, and 37% sits in the top ten. The rearrangement links TRBV5-4 to TRBJ1-1, with TRBD1 as a possible D gene (6 bases). The sequenced sample was peripheral blood. The origin of this receptor is a man aged 50 to 59 who had recovered from COVID-19. The CDR3 nucleotides are TGTGCCAGCCAAGACAGGAAGAACACTGAAGCTTTCTTT. The encoded protein is CASQDRKNTEAFF.